This TCR beta chain stems from a study of low-dose radiotherapy and immunotherapy resistance in tumors. As for the study in general: Cohort 1 was given 0.5 Gy per fraction every 2 weeks, for 6.5 Gy total. While receiving nivolumab 240 mg every two weeks, patients also received ipilimumab 1 mg/kg every six weeks, both intravenously. At a dose of 200 mg/m2, intravenous cyclophosphamide was given every two weeks, one day before radiation and immunotherapy.

The CDR3 totals 15 residues. Germline CDR1 is GTSNPN and CDR2 is SVGIG (reference sequence). The J segment lost 2 bases and the V segment lost 3 bases, leaving 3 bases of the junction unmatched. This clonotype was seen repeatedly, ten times or more. The sample's time point: before trial treatment. Low-dose radiotherapy and low-dose cyclophosphamide, together with aspirin, ipilimumab and nivolumab, were given to donors. First-strand cDNA used TRAV- and TRBV-specific primers, covering alpha and beta chains. A constant-region primer paired with the V-primer adapter amplified TCRs over roughly 18 PCR cycles. TCRdb reprocessed the reads via MiXCR and lists one record per CDR3 protein. The sample consists of some 85,000 distinct CDR3 sequences, under 20% of them appearing once.

The rearrangement links TRBV30 to TRBJ2-6; TRBD1 matches at 8 bases. The specimen was PBMCs, collected before treatment. This TCR derives from a male donor with prostate cancer. The CDR3 DNA sequence: TGTGCCTGGAGACCGACAGGGGCTGGGGCCAACGTCCTGACTTTC. This gives the protein CAWRPTGAGANVLTF.